This T cell receptor (beta chain) was found in a study of T cells in Graves' hyperthyroidism and ophthalmopathy. Study-level results: The model's output predicted ophthalmopathy at a median of about 5.9 months prior to onset.

Germline V lookup: CDR1 MNHNS, CDR2 SASEGT. The CDR3 is 14 amino acids. The ends were cut back, 5 bases at V and 3 bases at J, with 14 bases in the middle. The patients, who ranged from 18 to 65 in age, presented with newly diagnosed hyperthyroidism lasting under 2 months. From RNA transcripts, TCR beta CDR3 regions were amplified. The HTBI set primed first-round TCR CDR3 RT-PCR. From the multiplex PCR reads, TCRdb called clonotypes with MiXCR, one entry per CDR3 protein. This sample has over 700,000 distinct CDR3 sequences; around 40% occur once, and the top ten carry more than 25%. As to this clonotype: Its antigen is unknown.

Material for sequencing was blood. The chain has TRBV6-1 and TRBJ2-7, with a tentative D call TRBD1 (5 bases). This clonotype originated in a woman aged 40 to 49 with Graves' hyperthyroidism. The CDR3 is CASSKTGRDYEQYF. DNA for the CDR3: TGTGCCAGCAGTAAAACAGGCAGAGACTACGAGCAGTACTTC.